This T cell receptor (beta chain) was found in a study of vaccination effects on CD4 cells after COVID-19. Study information: Post-vaccine draws lagged the second dose by a median of 72 days.

A roughly 10-day culture period preceded the isolation of CD4+ T cells. All study participants received two doses of BNT162b2 or mRNA-1273 vaccine. Neither prior SARS-CoV-2 infection nor positive nucleocapsid antibodies were present in the vaccine recipients. The assay was immunoSEQ multiplex PCR, and TCRdb's table has in-frame clones only and misses some. The sample lists 43,000 or so clones, under 80% occurring once. The V gene lost 9 bases and the J gene lost 5 bases, with 19 bases spanning the gap. This CDR3 has 14 residues. CDR1 and CDR2 from the germline V gene are SNHLY and FYNNEI. Study-wide findings and caveats: Clonal contraction was marked in infection- and vaccine-induced clones late after vaccination.

Concerning this clone: The antigen remains undetermined.

This receptor was obtained from a human donor who received a COVID-19 vaccine. Sequencing used CD4+ T cells from PBMCs cultured without peptide, obtained after COVID-19 vaccination. The chain couples TRBV2 to TRBJ2-5; possible D gene TRBD1, 5 bases. CDR3 coding DNA: TGTGCCAGTTCCCCTCTGGGCAGGGTTGAGACCCAGTACTTC. It specifies CASSPLGRVETQYF.